This is a list of T cell receptor beta chains from one sample in a study of T cells in Graves' hyperthyroidism and ophthalmopathy. A single record per CDR3 protein comes from TCRdb applying MiXCR to the multiplex PCR reads. The sample shows approximately 380,000 distinct CDR3 sequences, about 19% of them seen only once. Source material: blood. These receptors came from a woman in her late teens or twenties with Graves' hyperthyroidism. The CDR3 runs from the conserved cysteine through the conserved F or W. The order of the fields is V gene, J gene, clone size, D gene, CDR3 DNA, CDR3 protein. The D gene is left open where the match is weak. A clone size is listed for some rows: how often the clone was seen (once, few, many), or a class if it is expanded.

>TRBV28|TRBJ1-3|many|-
TGTGCCAGCATTCCCGGGGGCTATGGAAACACCATATATTTT
CASIPGGYGNTIYF
>TRBV15|TRBJ1-5|many|-
TGTGCCACCAGCAGAGATAAGGATATCGAGCCCCAGCATTTT
CATSRDKDIEPQHF
>TRBV28|TRBJ2-7|many|-
TGTGCCAGCAGTCCCGTGGGGGCCTCCTACGAGCAGTACTTC
CASSPVGASYEQYF
>TRBV2|TRBJ1-1|many|-
TGTGCCAGCAGTGAGCCAGAGAACACTGAAGCTTTCTTT
CASSEPENTEAFF
>TRBV12-3/TRBV12-4|TRBJ2-5|-|TRBD2
TGTGCCAGCAGTCTCGGACTAGCGGGGGGGCCGAAGACCCAGTACTTC
CASSLGLAGGPKTQYF
>TRBV11-2|TRBJ2-5|many|-
TGTGCCAGCAGCTTAAACCGGGACTCCGAAGAGACCCAGTACTTC
CASSLNRDSEETQYF
>TRBV28|TRBJ2-7|many|-
TGTGCCAGCGAGACATCTGGACCCACCTACGAGCAGTACTTC
CASETSGPTYEQYF
>TRBV12-3/TRBV12-4|TRBJ1-2|many|-
TGTGCCAGCAGGATCGGAGGGGGTAGGGATGGCTACACCTTC
CASRIGGGRDGYTF
>TRBV6-1|TRBJ2-7|many|TRBD1
TGTGCCAGCACCCGGGACAGGGGCTCCTACGAGCAGTACTTC
CASTRDRGSYEQYF
>TRBV24-1|TRBJ2-5|many|-
TGTGCCACCAGTGATTTTACCAGTGGGGCGCAAGAGACCCAGTACTTC
CATSDFTSGAQETQYF
>TRBV30|TRBJ1-5|-|-
TGTGCCTGGAGCCGGCGGACGGCCGGCGGGCCCCAGCATTTT
CAWSRRTAGGPQHF
>TRBV5-1|TRBJ2-5|-|-
TGCGCCAGCAGCTTAGGAGGGACGGGGGTCGGAGAGACCCAGTACTTC
CASSLGGTGVGETQYF
>TRBV25-1|TRBJ2-7|once|TRBD2
TGTGCCAGCCAATTTAGCGGGGGCGACGAGCAGTACTTC
CASQFSGGDEQYF
>TRBV5-1|TRBJ1-2|many|-
TGCGCCAGCAGCTTGACAGTTTCTAACTATGGCTACACCTTC
CASSLTVSNYGYTF
>TRBV7-8|TRBJ1-5|many|TRBD1
TGTGCCAGCAGCTTCCGGACAGGGGATAGCAATCAGCCCCAGCATTTT
CASSFRTGDSNQPQHF
>TRBV7-7|TRBJ2-5|many|-
TGTGCTAGCAGCCTAACCGGGGAACGGGGGACCCAGTACTTC
CASSLTGERGTQYF
>TRBV6-1|TRBJ2-2|-|-
TGTGCCAGCACTCCAAGGAACACCGGGGAGCTGTTTTTT
CASTPRNTGELFF
>TRBV20-1|TRBJ2-7|many|-
TGCAGTGCTAGTCCGACCGGGCGAGCGTACTTC
CSASPTGRAYF
>TRBV30|TRBJ1-1|-|-
TGTGCCTGGAGTGAAGACAGCCTGAACACTGAAGCTTTCTTT
CAWSEDSLNTEAFF
>TRBV4-1|TRBJ1-3|many|TRBD1
TGCGCCAGCAGCCAACCCGACAGGGACTCTGGAAACACCATATATTTT
CASSQPDRDSGNTIYF
>TRBV6-2/TRBV6-3|TRBJ2-5|many|TRBD1
TGTGCCAGCAGTCGACAACCGGGACAGGGGATTAATTGGGAGACCCAGTACTTC
CASSRQPGQGINWETQYF
>TRBV7-9|TRBJ1-1|many|-
TGTGCCAGCAGCTTCGCCCGACGGAACACTGAAGCTTTCTTT
CASSFARRNTEAFF
>TRBV6-1|TRBJ1-2|many|TRBD1
TGTGCCAGCAGTGAAACAGGGGCCTATGGCTACACCTTC
CASSETGAYGYTF
>TRBV6-1|TRBJ2-5|many|TRBD2
TGTGCCAGCAGGGTCACTAGCGGGGGTATGACCCAGTACTTC
CASRVTSGGMTQYF
>TRBV2|TRBJ2-7|many|-
TGTGCCGGTAACCACGGGGATAGCTCCTACGAGCAGTACTTC
CAGNHGDSSYEQYF
>TRBV19|TRBJ1-3|-|-
TGTGCCAGTAGAAAATGGGGAATCTCTGGAAACACCATATATTTT
CASRKWGISGNTIYF
>TRBV6-1|TRBJ1-1|many|-
TGTGCCAGCAGTGAAAGGGGATGGACTGAAGCTTTCTTT
CASSERGWTEAFF
>TRBV11-2|TRBJ1-2|many|-
TGTGCCAGCAGCTTAGATGGGCAGGGGCACTATGGCTACACCTTC
CASSLDGQGHYGYTF
>TRBV6-2/TRBV6-3|TRBJ2-7|once|-
TGTGCCAGCAGTTACTCGCCGGCAGGCCCTCCCTACGAGCAGTACTTC
CASSYSPAGPPYEQYF
>TRBV6-5|TRBJ1-1|many|TRBD1
TGTGCCAGCAGTTTCGGACAGGGGACGGAACAAGCTTTCTTT
CASSFGQGTEQAFF
>TRBV12-5|TRBJ1-1|-|-
TGTGCTAGTGCCAGCACCTCAGGGACGGGGAACACTGAAGCTTTCTTT
CASASTSGTGNTEAFF
>TRBV13|TRBJ2-5|many|-
TGTGCCAGCAGCTTAGATGGAGGAGAGACCCAGTACTTC
CASSLDGGETQYF
>TRBV4-1|TRBJ2-3|few|-
TGCGCCAGCAGCCAACAGGGGGATACGCAGTATTTT
CASSQQGDTQYF
>TRBV20-1|TRBJ2-3|few|-
TGCAGTGCCTCTGGGGGGGCAGGGTCTAGCACAGATACGCAGTATTTT
CSASGGAGSSTDTQYF
>TRBV4-1|TRBJ2-6|many|-
TGCGCCAGCGGCTTTTCCAGGCTCTCTGGGGCCAACGTCCTGACTTTC
CASGFSRLSGANVLTF
>TRBV28|TRBJ2-6|few|TRBD1
TGTGCCAGCAGCTCAGGGGGTGTCTCTGGGGCCAACGTCCTGACTTTC
CASSSGGVSGANVLTF
>TRBV7-8|TRBJ1-1|many|-
TGTGCCAGCAGCTTATCCGGGCCGATCACTGAAGCTTTCTTT
CASSLSGPITEAFF
>TRBV5-1|TRBJ1-6|many|-
TGCGCCAGCAGGGTTGATAATTCACCCCTCCACTTT
CASRVDNSPLHF
>TRBV4-2|TRBJ2-7|-|TRBD2
TGTGCCAGCAGCCAAGCCTCCGGGACTAGCGGATACGAGCAGTACTTC
CASSQASGTSGYEQYF
>TRBV29-1|TRBJ1-2|many|-
TGCAGCGTTGCTCCCCCGGACAAAAAAAACTATGGCTACACCTTC
CSVAPPDKKNYGYTF
>TRBV28|TRBJ1-5|many|-
TGTGCCAGCAGTTTAAGGCCTCTTGGCAATCAGCCCCAGCATTTT
CASSLRPLGNQPQHF
>TRBV7-8|TRBJ1-5|many|-
TGTGCCAGCAGCTATTCTGGAATGTTGCGCGTAATTCAGCCCCAGCATTTT
CASSYSGMLRVIQPQHF
>TRBV2|TRBJ2-7|few|-
TGTGCCAGCAGTGAAGCGGGGCCCTACGAGCAGTACTTC
CASSEAGPYEQYF
>TRBV11-2|TRBJ1-1|few|-
TGTGCCAGCCATCCAGAGGTGAACACTGAAGCTTTCTTT
CASHPEVNTEAFF
>TRBV30|TRBJ1-5|many|-
TGTGCCTGGAGAGATCAGGGTTGGAATCAGCCCCAGCATTTT
CAWRDQGWNQPQHF
>TRBV29-1|TRBJ1-5|few|-
TGCAGCGCCCGGTCAGCCCCCCCTTTGGGCAATCAGCCCCAGCATTTT
CSARSAPPLGNQPQHF
>TRBV20-1|TRBJ1-6|few|-
TGCAGTGCTAGCGTCCAGGCCGTTAATTCACCCCTCCACTTT
CSASVQAVNSPLHF
>TRBV24-1|TRBJ2-2|many|-
TGTGCCACCAGTAGAAGGAGGGTCCAGTCAAACACCGGGGAGCTGTTTTTT
CATSRRRVQSNTGELFF
>TRBV2|TRBJ2-6|many|-
TGTGCCAGCAGTGAAAGTGGGGGTTACTCTGGGGCCAACGTCCTGACTTTC
CASSESGGYSGANVLTF
>TRBV19|TRBJ2-2|-|TRBD1
TGTGCCAGTAGTCGACAGGGTCGAAAGGACACCGGGGAGCTGTTTTTT
CASSRQGRKDTGELFF
>TRBV12-3/TRBV12-4|TRBJ1-1|many|-
TGTGCCAGCAGTCAGATCCGGAGGACTGAAGCTTTCTTT
CASSQIRRTEAFF
>TRBV20-1|TRBJ2-7|few|-
TGCAGTGCTCTTAGGGTGGACGAGCAGTACTTC
CSALRVDEQYF
>TRBV15|TRBJ1-2|many|-
TGTGCCACCAGCAGAGTGCAGGTTTCTAACTATGGCTACACCTTC
CATSRVQVSNYGYTF